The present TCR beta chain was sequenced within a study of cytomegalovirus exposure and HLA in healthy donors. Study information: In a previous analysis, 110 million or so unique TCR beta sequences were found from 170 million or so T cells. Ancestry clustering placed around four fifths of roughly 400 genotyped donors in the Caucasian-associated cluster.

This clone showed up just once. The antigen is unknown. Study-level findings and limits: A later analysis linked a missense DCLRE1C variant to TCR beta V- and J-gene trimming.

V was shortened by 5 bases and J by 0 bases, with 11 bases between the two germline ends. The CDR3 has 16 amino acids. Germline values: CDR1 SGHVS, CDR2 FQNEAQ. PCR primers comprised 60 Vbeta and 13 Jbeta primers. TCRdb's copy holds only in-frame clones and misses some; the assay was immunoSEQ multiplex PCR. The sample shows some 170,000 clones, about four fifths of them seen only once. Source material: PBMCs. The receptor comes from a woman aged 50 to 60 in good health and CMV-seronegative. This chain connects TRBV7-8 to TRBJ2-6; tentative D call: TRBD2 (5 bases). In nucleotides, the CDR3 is TGTGCCAGCAGCCTAGGAGGAGGCTCTGGGGCCAACGTCCTGACTTTC. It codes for CASSLGGGSGANVLTF.